This T cell receptor beta chain derives from a study of control samples from healthy donors and cancer patients. Using immunoSEQ multiplex PCR, the repertoire was profiled, and TCRdb retains in-frame clones only, with some absent. Of about 50,000 clones listed, approximately 95% are singletons. The germline gives CDR1 MNHNS, CDR2 SASEGT. Trimming shortened V by 1 base and J by 8 bases, and 20 bases separated the two germline ends. The CDR3 has 16 amino acids. The rearrangement uses TRBV6-1 and TRBJ1-2; D is perhaps TRBD1 (6 bases). The clonotype was recovered from a woman aged 30 to 39 in good health. Sequencing input: blood. CDR3: CASSEEGGVPSWGYTF. CDR3 nucleotides: TGTGCCAGCAGTGAAGAGGGGGGGGTCCCCTCTTGGGGCTACACCTTC.